A single sample gave rise to the 8 T cell receptor beta chains below, sequenced in a study of blood T cell repertoires in COVID-19. TCRdb's table, derived via immunoSEQ multiplex PCR, lists solely in-frame clones and lacks some. The table has about 250,000 clones, 85% to 90% seen once. The sequencing sample was made of PBMCs or T cells enriched from blood (not recorded which). The receptor source for this set is a woman in her late teens or twenties who had recovered from COVID-19.

The CDR3 loop is CASEDSPVLANYGYTF. The CDR3 DNA is TGTGCCAGCGAGGACAGCCCCGTCCTAGCTAACTATGGCTACACCTTC. The gene calls are TRBV2 and TRBJ1-2, with a weak D call TRBD1 (6 bases). CDR3 length: 16 amino acids. Germline CDR1 reads SNHLY; CDR2 reads FYNNEI. Trimming removed 8 bases from V and 0 bases from J, with 19 bases in between. Based on the CDR3 plus reference TRBV2 and TRBJ1-2, the full variable domain is EPEVTQTPSHQVTQMGQEVILRCVPISNHLYFYWYRQILGQKVEFLVSFYNNEISEKSEIFDDQFSVERPDGSNFTLKIRSTKLEDSAMYFCASEDSPVLANYGYTFGSGTRLTVV.

This chain links TRBV2 with TRBJ1-1; TRBD1 matches 8 bases. The CDR3 consists of 15 residues. V gave up 4 bases and J gave up 4 bases; unmatched junction bases: 8. Germline loops: CDR1 SNHLY, CDR2 FYNNEI. The CDR3 region is CASSGGQVGLTEAFF. CDR3 DNA: TGTGCCAGCAGTGGGGGACAGGTCGGGCTCACTGAAGCTTTCTTT. The full variable domain, rest sourced from reference TRBV2 and TRBJ1-1, is EPEVTQTPSHQVTQMGQEVILRCVPISNHLYFYWYRQILGQKVEFLVSFYNNEISEKSEIFDDQFSVERPDGSNFTLKIRSTKLEDSAMYFCASSGGQVGLTEAFFGQGTRLTVV.

The V gene is TRBV5-8, the J gene TRBJ1-2, with D unclear. Trimming pared 4 bases from V and 2 bases from J, leaving 15 bases between. This CDR3 is 15 amino acids long. Looked up from germline, CDR1 is SGHTS and CDR2 is YDEGEE. CDR3 DNA sequence: TGTGCCAGCAGCGCCCGATTGGCCAGAAACTATGGCTACACCTTC. It yields the protein CASSARLARNYGYTF.

The gene calls are TRBV7-9 and TRBJ1-2; 9 bases align to TRBD1. V shed 5 bases and J 4 bases; nucleotides not matched to a gene: 11. This CDR3 has 16 residues. Germline V gene lookup returns CDR1 SEHNR and CDR2 FQNEAQ (reference sequence). CDR3 DNA sequence: TGTGCCAGCAGCCCCCGGGACAGGGTTGGTCCCTATGGCTACACCTTC. It is translated as CASSPRDRVGPYGYTF. Full variable domain (missing parts from reference TRBV7-9 and TRBJ1-2): DTGVSQNPRHKITKRGQNVTFRCDPISEHNRLYWYRQTLGQGPEFLTYFQNEAQLEKSRLLSDRFSAERPKGSFSTLEIQRTEQGDSAMYLCASSPRDRVGPYGYTFGSGTRLTVV.

The chain combines TRBV5-1 with TRBJ2-1, with no clear D. Germline V CDR1 and CDR2: SGHRS, YFSETQ. V gave up 0 bases and J gave up 0 bases, with 7 bases separating them. CDR3 length equals 15 residues. For the CDR3, the DNA is TGCGCCAGCAGCTTGGGAGGCCCCTCCTACAATGAGCAGTTCTTC. It codes for CASSLGGPSYNEQFF.

The rearrangement links TRBV19 to TRBJ1-6; D is unresolved. This CDR3 region has 17 residues. V dropped 3 bases and J dropped 0 bases, with 12 bases sitting between them. Per the germline V gene, CDR1 is LNHDA and CDR2 is SQIVND (reference sequence). The CDR3 DNA follows: TGTGCCAGTAGTATCCAAACACAGAGCTCCTATAATTCACCCCTCCACTTT. Its protein is CASSIQTQSSYNSPLHF.

This chain joins TRBV2 and TRBJ1-1, with D perhaps matching TRBD1 (5 bases). V was pared by 5 bases and J by 5 bases, with 6 bases between. In germline, CDR1 is SNHLY, CDR2 FYNNEI. The CDR3 is made up of 11 amino acids. The CDR3 DNA sequence: TGTGCCAGCAGTTACAGGACTGAAGCTTTCTTT. It yields the protein CASSYRTEAFF.

The gene calls are TRBV29-1 and TRBJ1-2, with a weak D call TRBD1 (5 bases). CDR1 SQVTM and CDR2 ANQGSEA come from the germline V gene. This CDR3 is 12 amino acids long. V was cut by 4 bases and J by 4 bases, with 10 bases left in between. CDR3 sequence (DNA): TGCAGCGTTGTCGGGGGGAGCTATGGCTACACCTTC. Translation: CSVVGGSYGYTF.